This TCR beta chain emerged from a study of response to subunit inactivated influenza vaccine. Study observations and caveats: It was suggested by the authors that few new T cells are recruited by each seasonal influenza vaccination.

On this clonotype itself: Its antigen is undetermined.

With 5 bases removed from V and 0 bases from J, the gap between germline ends came to 10 bases. This CDR3 comprises 14 residues. CDR1 is SGHVS and CDR2 is FQNEAQ in the germline V gene. TCRdb passed the RT-PCR reads through MiXCR, listing each CDR3 protein once. This repertoire shows hundreds of thousands of distinct CDR3 sequences, 15% to 17% found once; its top ten account for 11%. This TCR came from a man in his fifties who received an inactivated influenza vaccine. This sample comprised PBMCs from blood, obtained about 12 days after vaccination. V is TRBV7-8 and J is TRBJ1-1; D is uncertain. CDR3 sequence (DNA): TGTGCCAGCAGCGAACAAACACTGAACACTGAAGCTTTCTTT. Translation: CASSEQTLNTEAFF. The full variable domain, its missing parts supplied by reference TRBV7-8 and TRBJ1-1, is GAGVSQSPRYKVAKRGQDVALRCDPISGHVSLFWYQQALGQGPEFLTYFQNEAQLDKSGLPSDRFFAERPEGSVSTLKIQRTQQEDSAVYLCASSEQTLNTEAFFGQGTRLTVV.